This is a list of T cell receptor beta chains from one sample in a study of blood T cells in healthy people across ages. Via MiXCR, TCRdb re-called the 5' RACE reads, giving one row per CDR3 protein. This table has 1.5 million to 1.8 million distinct CDR3 sequences, approximately 42% appearing once. Sequenced input: blood. Every receptor here comes from a woman aged 18-35 years in good health. Each CDR3 is given with its conserved first and last residue. Each record gives: V gene, clone size, CDR3 protein. Size is stated for part of the rows, as once, few or many counts, or as a class when the clone is expanded.

v_call: TRBV27; clone_size: -; cdr3_aa: CASSLGGLAGRGAFQETQYF
v_call: TRBV10-3; clone_size: once; cdr3_aa: CAISDKDRPNTEAFF
v_call: TRBV20-1; clone_size: many; cdr3_aa: CSARPDAKEKLFF
v_call: TRBV7-2; clone_size: -; cdr3_aa: CASSPGQGIKPQHF
v_call: TRBV5-1; clone_size: few; cdr3_aa: CASSLSDRDFYNEQYF
v_call: TRBV28; clone_size: -; cdr3_aa: CASSLTADTIYF
v_call: TRBV7-2; clone_size: -; cdr3_aa: CASSSTSGAFYEQYF
v_call: TRBV5-1; clone_size: few; cdr3_aa: CASSLTGVGDTQYF
v_call: TRBV20-1; clone_size: -; cdr3_aa: CSARDLSGVQPQHF
v_call: TRBV12-3/TRBV12-4; clone_size: -; cdr3_aa: CASRPSGTSEETQYF
v_call: TRBV2; clone_size: -; cdr3_aa: CASNLDGNYGYTF
v_call: TRBV11-1; clone_size: -; cdr3_aa: CASSGPGLDEQFF
v_call: TRBV6-5; clone_size: -; cdr3_aa: CASSYGGRSNYGYTF
v_call: TRBV7-3; clone_size: -; cdr3_aa: CASIRGTTEAFF
v_call: TRBV29-1; clone_size: -; cdr3_aa: CSVTRQGRMTEAFF
v_call: TRBV6-1; clone_size: once; cdr3_aa: CASSTRDFFTDTQYF
v_call: TRBV29-1; clone_size: -; cdr3_aa: CSVWDRGAGNTIYF
v_call: TRBV27; clone_size: -; cdr3_aa: CASSPWTSGKNNEQYF
v_call: TRBV12-3/TRBV12-4; clone_size: -; cdr3_aa: CASSPGTGIGYTF
v_call: TRBV28; clone_size: -; cdr3_aa: CASRPHGSGANVLTF
v_call: TRBV20-1; clone_size: -; cdr3_aa: CSARGSLAGSSGNEQFF
v_call: TRBV20-1; clone_size: few; cdr3_aa: CSASARPRARGYTF
v_call: TRBV12-3/TRBV12-4; clone_size: -; cdr3_aa: CASSSLGAETQYF
v_call: TRBV10-3; clone_size: -; cdr3_aa: CAISGTPSTDTQYF
v_call: TRBV18; clone_size: -; cdr3_aa: CASSLKGVAGAYEQYF
v_call: TRBV7-2; clone_size: -; cdr3_aa: CASSLEGTGLREQYF